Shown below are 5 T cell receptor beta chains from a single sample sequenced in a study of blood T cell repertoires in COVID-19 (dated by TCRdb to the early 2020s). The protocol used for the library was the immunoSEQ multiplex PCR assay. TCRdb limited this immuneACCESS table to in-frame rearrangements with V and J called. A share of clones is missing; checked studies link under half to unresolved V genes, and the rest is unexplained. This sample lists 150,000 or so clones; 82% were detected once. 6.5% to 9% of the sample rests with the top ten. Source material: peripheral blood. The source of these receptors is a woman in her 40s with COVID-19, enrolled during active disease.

Here the CDR3 reads CATSDPTGGNTIYF. CDR3 DNA: TGTGCCACCAGTGATCCGACAGGGGGAAACACCATATATTTT. V usage is TRBV24-1 and J usage is TRBJ1-3; 7 positions match TRBD1. Germline V lookup: CDR1 KGHDR, CDR2 SFDVKD. This CDR3 region has 14 residues. After removal of 3 bases from V and 4 bases from J, the junction contained 2 bases not matched to a gene.

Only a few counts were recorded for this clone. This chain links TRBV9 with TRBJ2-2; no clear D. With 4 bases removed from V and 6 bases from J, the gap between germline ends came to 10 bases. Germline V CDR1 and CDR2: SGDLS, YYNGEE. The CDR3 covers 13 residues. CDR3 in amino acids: CASSSNFAGELFF. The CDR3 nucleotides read TGTGCCAGCAGCTCCAACTTCGCCGGGGAGCTGTTTTTT.

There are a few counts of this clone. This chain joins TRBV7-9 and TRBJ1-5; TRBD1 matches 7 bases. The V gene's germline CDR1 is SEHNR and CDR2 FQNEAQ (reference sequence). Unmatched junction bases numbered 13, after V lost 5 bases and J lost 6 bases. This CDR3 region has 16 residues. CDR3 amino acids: CASSHFGAGGGQPQHF. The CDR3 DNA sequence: TGTGCCAGCAGCCACTTTGGGGCAGGGGGTGGTCAGCCCCAGCATTTT.

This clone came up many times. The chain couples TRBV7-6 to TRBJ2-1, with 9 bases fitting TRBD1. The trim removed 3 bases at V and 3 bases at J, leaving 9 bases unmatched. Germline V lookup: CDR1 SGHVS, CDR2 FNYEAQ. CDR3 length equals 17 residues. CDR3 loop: CASSFGRPGQGYNEQFF. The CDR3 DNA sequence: TGTGCCAGCAGCTTTGGTCGGCCGGGACAGGGCTACAATGAGCAGTTCTTC.

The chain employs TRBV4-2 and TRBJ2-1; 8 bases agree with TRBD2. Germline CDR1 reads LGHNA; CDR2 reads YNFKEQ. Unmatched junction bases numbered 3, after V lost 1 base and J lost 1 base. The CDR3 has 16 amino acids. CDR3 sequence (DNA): TGTGCCAGCAGCCAAGGACTAGCGATTTCCTACAATGAGCAGTTCTTC. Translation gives CASSQGLAISYNEQFF.